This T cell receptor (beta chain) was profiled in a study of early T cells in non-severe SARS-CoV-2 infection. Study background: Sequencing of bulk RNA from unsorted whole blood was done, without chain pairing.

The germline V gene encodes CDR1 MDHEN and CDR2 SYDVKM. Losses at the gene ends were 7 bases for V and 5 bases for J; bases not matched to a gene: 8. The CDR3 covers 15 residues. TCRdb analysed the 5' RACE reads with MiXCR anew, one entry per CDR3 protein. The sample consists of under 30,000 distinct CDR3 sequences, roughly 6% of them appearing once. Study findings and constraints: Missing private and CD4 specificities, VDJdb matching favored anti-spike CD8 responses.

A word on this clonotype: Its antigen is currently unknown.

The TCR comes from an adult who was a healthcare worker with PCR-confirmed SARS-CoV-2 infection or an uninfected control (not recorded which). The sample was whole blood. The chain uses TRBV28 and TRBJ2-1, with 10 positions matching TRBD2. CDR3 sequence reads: CASTLIAGGNNEQFF. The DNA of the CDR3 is TGTGCCAGCACCCTCATAGCGGGGGGAAACAATGAGCAGTTCTTC. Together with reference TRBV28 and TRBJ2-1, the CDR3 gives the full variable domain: DVKVTQSSRYLVKRTGEKVFLECVQDMDHENMFWYRQDPGLGLRLIYFSYDVKMKEKGDIPEGYSVSREKKERFSLILESASTNQTSMYLCASTLIAGGNNEQFFGPGTRLTVL.